These 11 T cell receptor beta chains came from one sample sequenced in a study of response to subunit inactivated influenza vaccine. TCRdb re-analysed the RT-PCR reads in MiXCR, keeping a single row per CDR3 protein. Here the sample spans about 160,000 distinct CDR3 sequences, roughly 11% being singletons. The sequenced sample was non-naive T cells sorted from PBMCs, obtained more than 35 days after vaccination. These receptors were taken from a man aged 50 to 60 who received an inactivated influenza vaccine.

A few counts support this clonotype. This chain connects TRBV6-1 to TRBJ2-7; 7 nucleotides line up with TRBD1. The ends lost 4 bases at V and 2 bases at J; junction bases unmatched: 11. CDR1 MNHNS and CDR2 SASEGT come from the germline V gene. This CDR3 is 16 amino acids long. The chain's CDR3 is CASSGGVTGTAYEQYF. The CDR3 bases are TGTGCCAGCAGTGGAGGGGTGACAGGGACGGCCTACGAGCAGTACTTC.

The J gene is TRBJ2-7, the V gene TRBV4-3; no clear D gene. Trimming cost V 1 base and J 4 bases, with 8 bases left between them. Germline CDR1 is LGHNA and CDR2 is YSLEER. This CDR3 has 13 residues. In DNA, the CDR3 is TGCGCCAGCAGCCAAGCTTATCAGTACGAGCAGTACTTC. Its translation is CASSQAYQYEQYF.

This clonotype was counted between two and nine times. The chain is built from TRBV2 and TRBJ1-1; D gene unclear. Deletions cut 5 bases from V and 3 bases from J, with 10 bases between. CDR1 and CDR2 (germline): SNHLY, FYNNEI. The CDR3 loop spans 13 amino acids. For the CDR3, the DNA is TGTGCCAGCAGTCCCTATGATTACACTGAAGCTTTCTTT. Its protein product is CASSPYDYTEAFF.

This clonotype was observed a few times. This chain links TRBV6-2 or TRBV6-3 with TRBJ2-4, with 8 bases aligning to TRBD2. The V and J ends lost 4 bases and 6 bases, in that order; junction bases with no gene match: 2. The CDR3 spans 13 residues. Per germline, CDR1 MNHEY and CDR2 SVGEGT. The CDR3 DNA is TGTGCCAGCAGTTTTGCGGGAGGAAACATTCAGTACTTC. Its protein product is CASSFAGGNIQYF.

The chain couples TRBV15 to TRBJ2-6, with 7 bases lining up with TRBD1. The V and J ends lost 3 bases and 2 bases, in that order; junction bases with no gene match: 7. The CDR3 length is 17 residues. The germline V gene has CDR1 LNHNV and CDR2 YYDKDF (reference sequence). DNA for the CDR3: TGTGCCACCAGCAGGGACGACAGGGTCCCTGGGGCCAACGTCCTGACTTTC. Translation: CATSRDDRVPGANVLTF.

This clonotype has a count of ten or more. The chain carries TRBV5-5 and TRBJ1-1; D is perhaps TRBD1 (5 bases). V lost 5 bases to trimming and J lost 6 bases, with 11 bases between them. The CDR3 length is 12 residues. Per germline, CDR1 SGHKS and CDR2 YYEKEE (reference sequence). The CDR3 is CASSWAGPEAFF. Written as DNA, the CDR3 is TGTGCCAGCAGTTGGGCGGGGCCTGAAGCTTTCTTT.

The chain recombines TRBV7-9 with TRBJ2-2; 7 positions match TRBD1. Per germline, CDR1 SEHNR and CDR2 FQNEAQ (reference sequence). V was clipped by 5 bases and J by 2 bases; unmatched bases: 5. The CDR3 consists of 15 residues. Here the CDR3 DNA reads TGTGCCAGCAGCGATGGACAGGCTAACACCGGGGAGCTGTTTTTT. This translates into CASSDGQANTGELFF.

The CDR3 sequence: CASSLEAWPASGTRGTQYF. Written as DNA, the CDR3 is TGTGCCAGCAGCTTAGAGGCTTGGCCGGCTAGCGGAACCCGGGGGACCCAGTACTTC. The V call is TRBV7-6, the J call TRBJ2-5, with 7 nucleotides matching TRBD2. This CDR3 contains 19 residues. Germline trimming cut 1 base from V and 7 bases from J; bases unmatched to any gene: 21. CDR1 and CDR2 from the germline V gene are SGHVS and FNYEAQ. The full variable domain, its missing parts supplied by reference TRBV7-6 and TRBJ2-5, is GAGVSQSPRYKVTKRGQDVALRCDPISGHVSLYWYRQALGQGPEFLTYFNYEAQQDKSGLPNDRFSAERPEGSISTLTIQRTEQRDSAMYRCASSLEAWPASGTRGTQYFGPGTRLLVL.

This clonotype was seen a handful of times. J is TRBJ2-5 and V is TRBV29-1, with D perhaps matching TRBD1 or TRBD2 (7 bases each). The CDR3 is 13 residues long. CDR1 and CDR2 from the germline V gene are SQVTM and ANQGSEA. Trimming took off 6 bases at V and 4 bases at J, with 15 bases between the two ends. The CDR3, as DNA: TGCAGCGTCCAGGGGGGGGGGAGAGAGACCCAGTACTTC. This gives the protein CSVQGGGRETQYF.

A few counts support this clonotype. The chain joins TRBV28 to TRBJ1-1, with 8 bases lining up with TRBD1. This CDR3 has 14 residues. Germline lookup yields CDR1 MDHEN and CDR2 SYDVKM. J gave up 5 bases and V 6 bases, and 8 bases lay outside the gene matches. This CDR3 is CASRSWTGKTEAFF. CDR3 nucleotides: TGTGCCAGCAGATCTTGGACAGGGAAGACTGAAGCTTTCTTT.

In this sample, this clonotype turned up many times. The chain recombines TRBV5-1 with TRBJ2-2; D may be TRBD1 or TRBD2 (5 bases each). From germline, CDR1 is SGHRS and CDR2 YFSETQ. The CDR3 totals 14 residues. V was cut by 5 bases and J by 1 base, with 9 bases left in between. The CDR3 coding sequence is TGCGCCAGCAGGAGGGGTCAGAACACCGGGGAGCTGTTTTTT. Its translation: CASRRGQNTGELFF. Full variable domain (outside the CDR3, taken from reference TRBV5-1 and TRBJ2-2): KAGVTQTPRYLIKTRGQQVTLSCSPISGHRSVSWYQQTPGQGLQFLFEYFSETQRNKGNFPGRFSGRQFSNSRSEMNVSTLELGDSALYLCASRRGQNTGELFFGEGSRLTVL.